The clone carrying this T cell receptor beta chain showed up just a few times. Its antigen is still unknown. TCR beta libraries were prepared from cDNA with unique molecular identifiers. Via MiXCR, TCRdb re-called the PCR reads, giving one row per CDR3 protein. The sample carries around 700,000 distinct CDR3 sequences, 55% to 60% recorded once. This sample was taken from a study of post-analysis software for immune sequencing data. Germline V gene sequence: CDR1 SGHTA, CDR2 FQGTGA. V was cut by 5 bases and J by 2 bases, with 7 bases left in between. The CDR3 has 14 amino acids. Study-level results: A few TRBV segments were significantly more frequent in patients than in controls. TRBV5-6, TRBV5-1 and TRBV20-1 were among these segments.

The chain employs TRBV7-3 and TRBJ2-6; no clear D gene. The source of this sequence is a girl aged 2 to 10 with multiple sclerosis. Material for sequencing was blood. The CDR3 DNA reads as TGTGCCAGCAGCCCCTCCGCTGGGGCCAACGTCCTGACTTTC. Encoded protein: CASSPSAGANVLTF.